The rows below give T cell receptor beta chains drawn from one sample of a study of cytomegalovirus exposure and HLA in healthy donors. Profiling relied on immunoSEQ multiplex PCR, and the TCRdb table lists in-frame clones only, not all of them. The sample has around 210,000 clones; 70% to 90% are singletons. Sequences were obtained from PBMCs. The receptor set was obtained from a girl aged 2-15 years in good health and CMV-seronegative. CDR3s include the opening cysteine and the closing phenylalanine or tryptophan. The D gene is left open where the match is weak. The size of a clone is reported for some rows only, either as once, few or many, or as a class for expanded clones.

NA,TRBD1,TRBV6-4,TRBJ2-1,TGTGCCAGCAGTCTCAGGGACAGCCCCTACAATGAGCAGTTCTTC,CASSLRDSPYNEQFF
NA,NA,TRBV27,TRBJ2-5,TGTGCCAGCAGTCCGCGTCGAGGGCTTTTCCAAGAGACCCAGTACTTC,CASSPRRGLFQETQYF
NA,NA,TRBV4-1,TRBJ2-7,TGCGCCAGCAGCCAAGTATCCGGTCTCGAGCAGTACTTC,CASSQVSGLEQYF
NA,TRBD1,TRBV23-1,TRBJ2-7,TGCGCCAGCAGTCATGGCCGGGACAGGGGGCGTAAATCCTACGAGCAGTACTTC,CASSHGRDRGRKSYEQYF
few,TRBD2,TRBV5-1,TRBJ2-1,TGCGCCAGCAGCTTCTCTAGCGGGGGGTTTAATGAGCAGTTCTTC,CASSFSSGGFNEQFF
NA,NA,TRBV12-5,TRBJ2-5,TGTGCTAGTGGTTTTGGGGCGGAAGAGACCCAGTACTTC,CASGFGAEETQYF
NA,TRBD1,TRBV11-2,TRBJ2-5,TGTGCCAGCAGCACAGGGGCCGGAAAAGAGACCCAGTACTTC,CASSTGAGKETQYF
few,TRBD1,TRBV2,TRBJ1-6,TGTGCCAGCAGTGGGGGACAGTCCCTGTCACCCCTCCACTTT,CASSGGQSLSPLHF
few,TRBD2,TRBV5-6,TRBJ2-7,TGTGCCAGCAGCTTGGGACTAGCGGGGGTAAGCTCCTACGAGCAGTACTTC,CASSLGLAGVSSYEQYF
NA,TRBD2,TRBV5-1,TRBJ2-5,TGCGCCAGCAGCGCGGGACTAGCGGGGGTAGGGGAGACCCAGTACTTC,CASSAGLAGVGETQYF
few,NA,TRBV27,TRBJ2-6,TGTGCCAGCAGATCACTCTCTGGGGCCAACGTCCTGACTTTC,CASRSLSGANVLTF
NA,NA,TRBV5-1,TRBJ2-3,TGCGCCAGCAGAGTGGGGGCGAGCACAGATACGCAGTATTTT,CASRVGASTDTQYF
NA,NA,TRBV6-1,TRBJ1-3,TGTGCCAGCAGTGTAGTTCACCTAGGAAACACCATATATTTT,CASSVVHLGNTIYF
NA,TRBD1,TRBV5-6,TRBJ1-4,TGTGCCAGCAGCACAGGGGCGGGTTTTAATGAAAAACTGTTTTTT,CASSTGAGFNEKLFF
NA,TRBD2,TRBV10-2,TRBJ2-5,TGCGCCAGCAGTGGGAAGCGGGAGGACCAAGAGACCCAGTACTTC,CASSGKREDQETQYF
NA,NA,TRBV30,TRBJ1-5,TGTGCCCGGAGTGTCGCGTACAATCAGCCCCAGCATTTT,CARSVAYNQPQHF
NA,NA,TRBV27,TRBJ1-2,TGTGCCAGCAGAGCACAGGGATGTGGCTACACCTTC,CASRAQGCGYTF
NA,NA,TRBV5-1,TRBJ2-3,TGCGCCAGCAGCTCAGGCACAGATACGCAGTATTTT,CASSSGTDTQYF
NA,NA,TRBV4-1,TRBJ2-7,TGCGCCAGCAGCCAGGGACCCCCTACTAGCTCGTTCTCCTACGAGCAGTACTTC,CASSQGPPTSSFSYEQYF
NA,TRBD1,TRBV6-4,TRBJ1-5,TGTGCCAGCAGTGTTACAGGGGCGGCGGGACAGCCCCAGCATTTT,CASSVTGAAGQPQHF
once,NA,TRBV12-5,TRBJ1-5,TGTGCTAGTGGTTTGCACAGTAGCAATCAGCCCCAGCATTTT,CASGLHSSNQPQHF
NA,NA,TRBV19,TRBJ1-1,TGTGCCAGTAGTATTCGGGGGGTGTCCACTGAAGCTTTCTTT,CASSIRGVSTEAFF
NA,NA,TRBV7-9,TRBJ1-4,TGTGCCAGCAGCTTAGCGCGGGCAACTAATGAAAAACTGTTTTTT,CASSLARATNEKLFF
NA,NA,TRBV29-1,TRBJ2-1,TGCAGCGTGGCCCGGGTCGGCCTCTACAATGAGCAGTTCTTC,CSVARVGLYNEQFF
NA,TRBD1,TRBV27,TRBJ1-2,TGTGCCAGCAGTTTTGGACAGGCCGGGGGCTACACCTTC,CASSFGQAGGYTF
once,NA,TRBV5-1,TRBJ2-1,TGCGCCAGCAGCTGGACACGACGCTACAATGAGCAGTTCTTC,CASSWTRRYNEQFF
NA,TRBD1,TRBV5-1,TRBJ2-7,TGCGCCAGCAGCTTGTCAGGGACAGGGCTCTCCGAGCAGTACTTC,CASSLSGTGLSEQYF
NA,NA,TRBV11-2,TRBJ2-3,TGTGCCAGCAGCTTAGATTGGCTTACAGATACGCAGTATTTT,CASSLDWLTDTQYF
NA,NA,TRBV15,TRBJ1-2,TGTGCCACCAGCAGAGATCAGGCCCGCGCGGGAGGCAGCATGAAAGGCTACACCTTC,CATSRDQARAGGSMKGYTF
NA,NA,TRBV5-1,TRBJ2-7,TGCGCCAGCAGCTTGGCCCCCGCTAGCGACTTCTACGAGCAGTACTTC,CASSLAPASDFYEQYF
NA,TRBD1,TRBV10-3,TRBJ1-6,TGTGCCGTTTCTAGACAGGGGGATAATTCACCCCTCCACTTT,CAVSRQGDNSPLHF
NA,NA,TRBV20-1,TRBJ1-1,TGCAGACAACAGGGGAACACTGAAGCTTTCTTT,CRQQGNTEAFF
once,TRBD1,TRBV30,TRBJ2-1,TGTGCCTGGAGCCGGGACAGGGGGCCCACCTCCTACAATGAGCAGTTCTTC,CAWSRDRGPTSYNEQFF
NA,TRBD1,TRBV5-4,TRBJ2-5,TGTGCCAGCAGCTTATCTGAGACAGGGGGCGAGACCCAATACTTC,CASSLSETGGETQYF
NA,TRBD2,TRBV9,TRBJ2-1,TGTGCCAGCAGCGCGGAGGGACTAGCGGGTTTCTCCTACAATGAGCAGTTCTTC,CASSAEGLAGFSYNEQFF
NA,TRBD1,TRBV6-1,TRBJ2-7,TGTGCCAGCATTTGGGACAGGGAACTCGAGCAGTACTTC,CASIWDRELEQYF
NA,NA,TRBV7-2,TRBJ1-1,TGTGCCAGCAGCCTTCTTCCTATGACAGAGACCTACACTGAAGCTTTCTTT,CASSLLPMTETYTEAFF
NA,TRBD1,TRBV6-1,TRBJ2-2,TGTGCCAGCAGTCCGGGACAGGGTAGGACCGGGGAGCTGTTTTTT,CASSPGQGRTGELFF
NA,NA,TRBV28,TRBJ2-7,TGTGCCAGCAGTTTCGGACAAAGGAAGTACGAGCAGTACTTC,CASSFGQRKYEQYF